Listed here are 28 T cell receptor beta chains from one sample, sequenced in a study of identical twins. TCRdb called the 5' RACE reads again in MiXCR, with one record for every CDR3 protein. The table has around 480,000 distinct CDR3 sequences, 14% seen once. Another study also made use of these data, one on yellow fever vaccine responses in identical twins.

Sequenced: CD4+ T cells sorted from blood. These receptors came from a woman younger than 30 in good health.

This clonotype appeared a few times. The V gene is TRBV11-2, the J gene TRBJ1-1; D gene uncertain. Germline loops: CDR1 SGHAT, CDR2 FQNNGV. V was trimmed by 2 bases and J by 9 bases, leaving 13 bases between them. This CDR3 has 13 residues. The chain's CDR3 is CASSLSGLFQAFF. As DNA, the CDR3 is TGTGCCAGCAGCTTAAGTGGACTCTTCCAAGCTTTCTTT. The variable domain in full, with the rest retrieved from reference TRBV11-2 and TRBJ1-1, is EAGVAQSPRYKIIEKRQSVAFWCNPISGHATLYWYQQILGQGPKLLIQFQNNGVVDDSQLPKDRFSAERLKGVDSTLKIQPAKLEDSAVYLCASSLSGLFQAFFGQGTRLTVV.

The chain uses TRBV20-1 and TRBJ2-7; TRBD1 aligns across 7 bases. CDR3 length: 15 amino acids. Unmatched junction bases numbered 13, after V lost 2 bases and J lost 6 bases. Looked up from germline, CDR1 is DFQATT and CDR2 is SNEGSKA (reference sequence). CDR3 sequence: CSARSGTVGLREQYF. CDR3 DNA sequence: TGCAGTGCTAGATCGGGGACAGTGGGGTTACGCGAGCAGTACTTC.

This clonotype has ten or more counts. This chain joins TRBV12-3 or TRBV12-4 and TRBJ2-7, with 10 bases that match TRBD2. The CDR3 is 15 residues long. V shed 5 bases and J 3 bases; nucleotides not matched to a gene: 7. In DNA form, the CDR3 reads TGTGCCAGCAGTCGCGTAGCGGGGGGTAACTACGAGCAGTACTTC. Translating gives CASSRVAGGNYEQYF.

This rearrangement joins TRBV5-1 to TRBJ2-7, with 8 nucleotides matching TRBD1. The length of the CDR3 is 14 residues. Germline trimming cut 3 bases from V and 0 bases from J; bases unmatched to any gene: 2. The germline CDR1 and CDR2 sequences are SGHRS and YFSETQ. The CDR3 nucleotides read TGCGCCAGCAGCTGGGACAGGAGCTCCTACGAGCAGTACTTC. Translated: CASSWDRSSYEQYF.

This chain uses TRBV28 with TRBJ2-7; D might be TRBD1 (6 bases). CDR1 MDHEN and CDR2 SYDVKM come from the germline V gene. The CDR3 sequence is 15 residues long. V gave up 4 bases and J gave up 4 bases, with 17 bases separating them. The CDR3 protein is CASSSGTLGTYEQYF. Here the CDR3 DNA reads TGTGCCAGCAGTTCCGGGACCCTAGGGACATACGAGCAGTACTTC.

This clonotype was seen more than once but under ten times. The junction and the germline gene differ at one end; a read error may be behind it. J is TRBJ2-7 and V is TRBV12-3 or TRBV12-4, with D tentatively TRBD1 (6 bases). CDR3 length: 14 residues. For the CDR3, the DNA is TGTGCCAGCAGTGTAGCAGGGGTGGGCTACGAGCAGTACTTC. It specifies CASSVAGVGYEQYF.

The chain uses TRBV7-2 and TRBJ2-7, with TRBD2 matching 11 bases. This CDR3 comprises 15 residues. Germline CDR1 SGHTA, CDR2 FQGNSA. Trimming at V came to 1 base and at J to 4 bases, leaving 3 bases not matched to a gene. In DNA, the CDR3 is TGTGCCAGCAGCTTAGGACTAGCGGGAATATACGAGCAGTACTTC. It specifies CASSLGLAGIYEQYF. Full variable domain (outside the CDR3, taken from reference TRBV7-2 and TRBJ2-7): GAGVSQSPSNKVTEKGKDVELRCDPISGHTALYWYRQSLGQGLEFLIYFQGNSAPDKSGLPSDRFSAERTGGSVSTLTIQRTQQEDSAVYLCASSLGLAGIYEQYFGPGTRLTVT.

The genes are TRBV12-3 or TRBV12-4 and TRBJ2-5; 8 bases are a match to TRBD2. This CDR3 has 17 amino acids. CDR3 nucleotides: TGTACCATCAGTTCCCCTTTGCGGGGGGCCGATCTGGAGACCCAGTACTTC. As protein: CTISSPLRGADLETQYF.

This clonotype was counted many times. V and J are TRBV12-3 or TRBV12-4 and TRBJ1-1; D is undetermined. Trimming shortened V by 5 bases and J by 5 bases, and 9 bases separated the two germline ends. This CDR3 spans 12 amino acids. The CDR3 nucleotides read TGTGCCAGCAGTCCCCACCAGACTGAAGCTTTCTTT. This codes for CASSPHQTEAFF.

This clonotype showed up just a few times. This chain links TRBV21-1 with TRBJ2-3; TRBD1, the table's D call, was not compared with the DNA. TRBV21-1 is a pseudogene locus. The CDR3 loop spans 18 amino acids. The CDR3 DNA is TGTGCCAGCAGCTCCTGTTACATTACAGGTTCGTGTACAGATACGCAGTATTTT. Amino acids: CASSSCYITGSCTDTQYF.

Notes on this clonotype: The junction departs from the called germline gene at one end, perhaps through a read error. The V call is TRBV20-1, the J call TRBJ2-1; D remains unclear. This CDR3 has 12 residues. CDR1 is DFQATT and CDR2 is SNEGSKA in the germline V gene (reference sequence). For the CDR3, the DNA is TGCAGTGCAAGAGTCTCCTACAATGAGCAGTTCTTC. This codes for CSARVSYNEQFF.

Note on this clonotype: This could be a read error, since a much larger clone is one nucleotide away. This chain links TRBV6-6 with TRBJ2-1; no clear D gene. Trimming stripped 0 bases from V and 6 bases from J, with 3 bases between. Germline loops: CDR1 MNHNY, CDR2 SVGAGI (reference sequence). CDR3 size: 12 residues. The CDR3 is CASSYSSNEQFF. The CDR3 coding sequence is TGTGCCAGCAGTTACTCTTCCAATGAGCAGTTCTTC.

This clonotype was counted only a few times. The CDR3 DNA follows: TGTGCCAGCAGCCGGACGGACGGAGGAAACTACGAGCAGTACTTC. This sequence encodes CASSRTDGGNYEQYF. The chain couples TRBV7-2 to TRBJ2-7; D possibly corresponds to TRBD2 (5 bases). The CDR3 has 15 residues. The germline V and J ends were trimmed by 5 bases and 3 bases, with 17 bases remaining between them. CDR1 is SGHTA, CDR2 FQGNSA, per germline.

The table lists this clonotype with many counts. J is TRBJ2-1 and V is TRBV6-1; 9 bases map to TRBD2. The CDR3 is 14 amino acids. V trimming: 6 bases; J trimming: 8 bases; junction bases outside the gene matches: 8. From germline, CDR1 is MNHNS and CDR2 SASEGT. The CDR3, as DNA: TGTGCCAGCAGCTTGGCGGGAGGGCCCTATGAGCAGTTCTTC. This translates into CASSLAGGPYEQFF.

This clonotype was counted between two and nine times. This CDR3 reads CASSQGASNTGELFF. The CDR3 DNA is TGCGCCAGCAGCCAGGGAGCATCGAACACCGGGGAGCTGTTTTTT. The rearrangement links TRBV5-1 to TRBJ2-2; D tentatively fits TRBD1 or TRBD2 (5 bases each). V lost 4 bases and J 0 bases, leaving 10 bases between the germline ends. The CDR3 is made up of 15 amino acids. Germline V lookup: CDR1 SGHRS, CDR2 YFSETQ.

DNA of the CDR3: TGTGCCAGCAGTTTCACGACAGGGTCTGGAAACACCATATATTTT. It specifies CASSFTTGSGNTIYF. The rearrangement uses TRBV6-5 and TRBJ1-3, with 7 bases that match TRBD1. V trimming: 4 bases; J trimming: 1 base; junction bases outside the gene matches: 4. The CDR3 has 15 amino acids. The germline V gene has CDR1 MNHEY and CDR2 SVGAGI.

CDR3 DNA sequence: TGTGCCAGCACCAACCCCGGGACAACAGATACGCAGTATTTT. It specifies CASTNPGTTDTQYF. The gene calls are TRBV6-2 or TRBV6-3 and TRBJ2-3; D is perhaps TRBD1 (6 bases). The CDR3 spans 14 residues. Germline V gene sequence: CDR1 MNHEY, CDR2 SVGEGT. V was pared by 7 bases and J by 3 bases, with 14 bases between.

The chain recombines TRBV20-1 with TRBJ2-1; the match to TRBD2 covers 14 bases. V was pared by 6 bases and J by 8 bases, with 9 bases of the junction left unmatched. CDR3 length: 15 amino acids. Germline loops: CDR1 DFQATT, CDR2 SNEGSKA (reference sequence). CDR3 coding DNA: TGCAGTGCCCGACTAGCGGGGGGGCCCGGGGATGAGCAGTTCTTC. This codes for CSARLAGGPGDEQFF.

Only a few counts were recorded for this clonotype. V and J are TRBV3-1 and TRBJ1-6; the D is unclear. The CDR3 is made up of 15 amino acids. From germline, CDR1 is LGHDT and CDR2 YNNKEL (reference sequence). Trimming stripped 2 bases from V and 8 bases from J, with 13 bases between. CDR3 in DNA: TGTGCCAGCAGCCAATTTTGGCAGGATGATTCACCCCTCCACTTT. Its protein product is CASSQFWQDDSPLHF.

This clonotype turned up a few times. The chain couples TRBV11-2 to TRBJ2-1; 7 bases are shared with TRBD2. Unmatched junction bases numbered 7, after V lost 2 bases and J lost 6 bases. The CDR3 runs to 15 residues. Germline V gives CDR1 SGHAT, CDR2 FQNNGV. The CDR3 protein is CASSLYSGPFNEQFF. CDR3 bases: TGTGCCAGCAGCTTATATAGCGGGCCCTTCAATGAGCAGTTCTTC.

The V gene is TRBV12-3 or TRBV12-4, the J gene TRBJ2-5, with D maybe TRBD1 (6 bases). Deletions cut 5 bases from V and 1 base from J, with 20 bases between. The CDR3 spans 17 residues. CDR3 DNA sequence: TGTGCCAGCAGTCCCCTCCCGCCAGGGACAACCCAAGAGACCCAGTACTTC. The encoded protein is CASSPLPPGTTQETQYF.

The chain carries TRBV30 and TRBJ2-2; 8 bases are shared with TRBD2. V shed 3 bases, J shed 5 bases, and the junction held 2 bases outside the gene matches. The CDR3 length is 13 residues. Germline V gives CDR1 GTSNPN, CDR2 SVGIG (reference sequence). The CDR3 DNA sequence: TGTGCCTGGAGCGGGAGGGGGACCGGGGAGCTGTTTTTT. Protein product: CAWSGRGTGELFF.

This chain joins TRBV12-3 or TRBV12-4 and TRBJ2-3, with D tentatively TRBD1 or TRBD2 (5 bases each). Trimming left V 1 base short and J 5 bases short, with 13 bases between. This CDR3 has 15 residues. CDR3 DNA sequence: TGTGCCAGCAGTTTAGGGGGGATACTGGAAGATACGCAGTATTTT. Protein sequence: CASSLGGILEDTQYF.

This clonotype was counted many times. The chain couples TRBV12-3 or TRBV12-4 to TRBJ1-5; D might be TRBD1 (5 bases). V was trimmed by 1 base and J by 6 bases, leaving 16 bases between them. This CDR3 is 16 amino acids long. This CDR3 is CASSLVGQGYGQPQHF. In DNA form, the CDR3 reads TGTGCCAGCAGTTTAGTAGGTCAGGGCTATGGTCAGCCCCAGCATTTT.

This clonotype was found a few times. V usage is TRBV2 and J usage is TRBJ2-1, with D maybe TRBD1 (7 bases). The CDR3 is 14 residues long. From germline, CDR1 is SNHLY and CDR2 FYNNEI. V lost 4 bases, J lost 7 bases, and 14 bases lay in between. CDR3 coding DNA: TGTGCCAGCAGTGCAGGGGGGCCGGGGAATGAGCAGTTCTTC. Its protein product is CASSAGGPGNEQFF.

DNA of the CDR3: TGTGCCAGCAGTTTAGCGGTAGCGGGAGGGGCAAATGAGCAGTTCTTC. Protein: CASSLAVAGGANEQFF. The rearrangement links TRBV12-3 or TRBV12-4 to TRBJ2-1, with 11 bases that match TRBD2. This CDR3 has 16 amino acids. Losses at the gene ends were 0 bases for V and 7 bases for J; bases not matched to a gene: 5.

This clonotype came up many times. The chain employs TRBV29-1 and TRBJ1-2; 10 bases match TRBD1. CDR3 length: 15 residues. CDR1 and CDR2 from the germline V gene are SQVTM and ANQGSEA. Unmatched junction bases numbered 16, after V lost 6 bases and J lost 9 bases. CDR3 in DNA: TGCAGCGTGGATCAATATGGACAGGGGGATCGAAGCTACACCTTC. This codes for CSVDQYGQGDRSYTF.

This clonotype was detected only a few times. This rearrangement joins TRBV10-3 to TRBJ2-1; D call uncertain. The ends were cut back, 1 base at V and 10 bases at J, with 11 bases in the middle. The germline V gene encodes CDR1 ENHRY and CDR2 SYGVKD. This CDR3 comprises 13 residues. The CDR3 region has the DNA TGTGCCATCAGTGAGTATCAGTCTGGCGAGCAGTTCTTC. Translated, it gives CAISEYQSGEQFF.